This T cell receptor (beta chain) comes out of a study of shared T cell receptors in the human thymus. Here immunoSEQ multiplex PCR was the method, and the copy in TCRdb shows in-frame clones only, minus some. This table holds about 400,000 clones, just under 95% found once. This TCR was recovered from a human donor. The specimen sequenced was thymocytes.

The CDR3 protein is CASSLGPNTEAFF. The CDR3, as DNA: TGTGCCAGCAGCTTGGGGCCTAACACTGAAGCTTTCTTT. The chain employs TRBV5-6 and TRBJ1-1; no firm D call. CDR3 length: 13 amino acids. The germline CDR1 and CDR2 sequences are SGHDT and YYEEEE. V lost 0 bases to trimming and J lost 2 bases, with 5 bases between them.